This TCR beta chain was sequenced in a study of blood T cell repertoires in COVID-19. On the study more broadly: COVID-19 samples, acute and convalescent, were from the United States, Italy and Spain. In each case, the material was cDNA or gDNA derived from T cells, B-cell-depleted T cells, or PBMCs.

The CDR3 is 14 amino acids. Germline CDR1 and CDR2: LNHDA and SQIVND (reference sequence). After removal of 7 bases from V and 5 bases from J, the junction contained 7 bases not matched to a gene. In the study's own analysis: Scientists estimated how many nucleated cells there were by amplifying reference gene primers. Generated by immunoSEQ multiplex PCR, the TCRdb table keeps only in-frame clones and is missing some. The D gene and trimming were derived from the DNA, and the V and J assignments and clone size from that table. The data show about 220,000 clones, roughly 84% seen once. Sequencing was carried out using peripheral blood. This TCR was recovered from a woman older than 75 with acute or convalescent COVID-19. V usage is TRBV19 and J usage is TRBJ1-4; 7 positions agree with TRBD1. The CDR3 loop is CASTRGQQNEKLFF. The CDR3 coding sequence is TGTGCCAGTACTCGGGGACAGCAAAATGAAAAACTGTTTTTT.